This T cell receptor beta chain was sequenced for a study of blood T cell repertoires in COVID-19. On this clone: Given a much more abundant clone one base away, this may be a read error.

Method: immunoSEQ multiplex PCR; TCRdb's copy keeps in-frame clones and lacks some. The sample has 150,000 to 200,000 clones; 80% are singletons. Individuals aged 18 to 89 years were recruited from roughly 23 US areas. V was clipped by 4 bases and J by 3 bases; unmatched bases: 5. CDR3 length equals 14 residues. Per the germline V gene, CDR1 is MNHEY and CDR2 is SMNVEV (reference sequence). This receptor was identified in a man aged 55 to 70 who had been exposed to COVID-19. Material: PBMCs or T cells enriched from blood (not recorded which). The chain has TRBV27 and TRBJ2-7, with TRBD2 identical over 8 bases. CDR3 sequence: CASSYTSGVYEQYF. CDR3 in DNA: TGTGCCAGCAGTTACACTAGCGGAGTCTACGAGCAGTACTTC.